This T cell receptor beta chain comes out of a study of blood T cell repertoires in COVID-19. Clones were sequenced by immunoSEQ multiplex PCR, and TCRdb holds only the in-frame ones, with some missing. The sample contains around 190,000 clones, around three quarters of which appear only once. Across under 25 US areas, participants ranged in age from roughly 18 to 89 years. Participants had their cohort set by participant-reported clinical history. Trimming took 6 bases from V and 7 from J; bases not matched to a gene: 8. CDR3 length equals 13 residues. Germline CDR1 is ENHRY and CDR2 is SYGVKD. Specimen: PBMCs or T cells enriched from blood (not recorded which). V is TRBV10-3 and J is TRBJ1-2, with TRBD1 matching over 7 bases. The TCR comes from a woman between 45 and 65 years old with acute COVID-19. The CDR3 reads CAIRGDSSSGYTF. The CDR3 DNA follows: TGTGCCATCAGGGGGGACAGTTCGTCTGGCTACACCTTC.